This TCR beta chain appears in the sequencing data of a study of T cells after yellow fever vaccination. Study-wide points: Post-booster repertoires again held most primary-vaccination clones (about 96% CD4, about 88% CD8). CD4 and CD8 compartments shared a small share of clonotypes, likely from convergent recombination. It was a weaker secondary response, yet one that peaked faster, at day 5 versus 15.

Universal primer sites and UMIs were introduced during 5'RACE template-switching synthesis of TCR cDNA. MiXCR, run by TCRdb on the 5' RACE reads, gives a single entry per CDR3 protein. The sample lists some 300,000 distinct CDR3 sequences; 9.5% to 12% were seen once. This clonotype showed up just a few times. Its antigen is not known. Germline loops: CDR1 SGHRS, CDR2 YFSETQ. V was clipped by 4 bases and J by 7 bases, with 11 bases between them. This CDR3 comprises 13 residues. This chain uses TRBV5-1 with TRBJ2-2; D is uncertain. The receptor was isolated from a young man who received the YFV17D yellow fever vaccine. Sequenced here: CD4+ T cells sorted from PBMCs, sampled 45 days after the yellow fever booster vaccination. CDR3 bases: TGCGCCAGCAGCCCAAAGATTCTCGGGGAGCTGTTTTTT. Translating gives CASSPKILGELFF.